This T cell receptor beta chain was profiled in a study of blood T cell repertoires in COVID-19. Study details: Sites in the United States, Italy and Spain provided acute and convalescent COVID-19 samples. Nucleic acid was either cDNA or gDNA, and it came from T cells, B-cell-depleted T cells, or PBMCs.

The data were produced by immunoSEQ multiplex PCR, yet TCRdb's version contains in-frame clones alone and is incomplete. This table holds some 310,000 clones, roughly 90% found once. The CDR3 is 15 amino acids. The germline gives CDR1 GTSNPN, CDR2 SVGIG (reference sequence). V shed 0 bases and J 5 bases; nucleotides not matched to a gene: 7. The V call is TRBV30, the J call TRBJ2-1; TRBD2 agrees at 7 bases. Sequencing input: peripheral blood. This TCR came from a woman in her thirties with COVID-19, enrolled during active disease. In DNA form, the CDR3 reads TGTGCCTGGAGTGTAGGCCGGGAGGCACACAATGAGCAGTTCTTC. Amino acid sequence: CAWSVGREAHNEQFF.